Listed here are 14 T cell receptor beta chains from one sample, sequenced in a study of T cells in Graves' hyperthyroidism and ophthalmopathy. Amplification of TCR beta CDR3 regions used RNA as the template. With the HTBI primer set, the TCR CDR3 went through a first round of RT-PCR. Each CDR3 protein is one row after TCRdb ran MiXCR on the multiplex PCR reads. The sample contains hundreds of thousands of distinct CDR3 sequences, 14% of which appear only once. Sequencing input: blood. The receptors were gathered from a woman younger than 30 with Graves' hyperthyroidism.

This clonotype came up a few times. The CDR3 loop reads CASSYQGRGNEQFF. Written as DNA, the CDR3 is TGTGCCAGTAGTTACCAGGGGAGAGGCAATGAGCAGTTCTTC. The chain is built from TRBV19 and TRBJ2-1; D perhaps matches TRBD1 (6 bases). CDR3 length equals 14 residues. Germline V gene sequence: CDR1 LNHDA, CDR2 SQIVND (reference sequence). V was clipped by 5 bases and J by 6 bases, with 14 bases between them.

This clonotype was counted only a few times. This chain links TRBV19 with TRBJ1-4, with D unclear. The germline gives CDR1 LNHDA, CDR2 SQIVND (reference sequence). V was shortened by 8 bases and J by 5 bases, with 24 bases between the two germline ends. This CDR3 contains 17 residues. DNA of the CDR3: TGTGCCAGTGGACCCGCGACCAGTCGGGCGCACAATGAAAAACTGTTTTTT. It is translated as CASGPATSRAHNEKLFF.

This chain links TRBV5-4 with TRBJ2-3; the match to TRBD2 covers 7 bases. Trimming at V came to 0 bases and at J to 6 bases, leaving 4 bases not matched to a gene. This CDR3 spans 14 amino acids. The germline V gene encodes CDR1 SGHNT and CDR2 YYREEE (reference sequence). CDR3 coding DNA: TGTGCCAGCAGCTTGGAATTCGGGGGGGATACGCAGTATTTT. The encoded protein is CASSLEFGGDTQYF.

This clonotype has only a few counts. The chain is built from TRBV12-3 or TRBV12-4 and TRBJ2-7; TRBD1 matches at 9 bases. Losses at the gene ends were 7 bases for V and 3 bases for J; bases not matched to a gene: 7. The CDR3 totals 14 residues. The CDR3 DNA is TGTGCCAGCATGGACACAGGGGGCCGCTACGAGCAGTACTTC. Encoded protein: CASMDTGGRYEQYF.

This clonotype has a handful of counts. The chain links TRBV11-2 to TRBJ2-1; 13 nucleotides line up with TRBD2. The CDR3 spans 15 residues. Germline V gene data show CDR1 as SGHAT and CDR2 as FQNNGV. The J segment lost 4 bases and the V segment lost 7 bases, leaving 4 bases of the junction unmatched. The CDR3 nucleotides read TGTGCCAGCACCGGGACTAGCGGGATATACAATGAGCAGTTCTTC. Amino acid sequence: CASTGTSGIYNEQFF.

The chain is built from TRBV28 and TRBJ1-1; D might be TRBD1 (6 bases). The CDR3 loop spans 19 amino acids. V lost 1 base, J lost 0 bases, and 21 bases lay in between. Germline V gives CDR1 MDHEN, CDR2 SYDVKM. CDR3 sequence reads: CASSLFKVAGRGLNTEAFF. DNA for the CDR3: TGTGCCAGCAGTTTATTCAAGGTCGCGGGCAGGGGCCTGAACACTGAAGCTTTCTTT.

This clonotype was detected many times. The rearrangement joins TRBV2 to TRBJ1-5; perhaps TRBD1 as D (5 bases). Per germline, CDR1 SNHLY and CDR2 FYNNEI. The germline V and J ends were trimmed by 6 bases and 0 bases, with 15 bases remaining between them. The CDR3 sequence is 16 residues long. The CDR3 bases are TGTGCCAGCAGCGGGGGGGTCTACTATAGCAATCAGCCCCAGCATTTT. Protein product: CASSGGVYYSNQPQHF.

DNA for the CDR3: TGCGCCAGCAGCCCGCGGATGGCAGTGAACACTGAAGCTTTCTTT. Translating it yields CASSPRMAVNTEAFF. The chain uses TRBV4-1 and TRBJ1-1; D remains ambiguous. The CDR3 loop spans 15 amino acids. The V gene's germline CDR1 is MGHRA and CDR2 YSYEKL. Trimming took off 4 bases at V and 0 bases at J, with 12 bases between the two ends.

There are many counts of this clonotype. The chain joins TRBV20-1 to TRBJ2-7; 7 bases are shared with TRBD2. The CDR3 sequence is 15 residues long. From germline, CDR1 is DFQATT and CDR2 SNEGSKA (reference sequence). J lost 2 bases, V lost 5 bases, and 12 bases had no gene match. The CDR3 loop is CSAGNPASGTYEQYF. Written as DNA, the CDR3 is TGCAGTGCTGGCAACCCAGCTAGCGGCACCTACGAGCAGTACTTC.

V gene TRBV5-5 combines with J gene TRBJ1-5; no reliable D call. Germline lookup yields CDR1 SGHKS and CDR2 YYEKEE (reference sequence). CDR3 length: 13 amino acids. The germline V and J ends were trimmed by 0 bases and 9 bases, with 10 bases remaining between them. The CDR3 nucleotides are TGTGCCAGCAGCTTGGGGGCTCGGCCGCCCCAGCATTTT. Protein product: CASSLGARPPQHF.

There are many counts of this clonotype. The CDR3: CASSLPRQGNSYEQYF. The CDR3 bases are TGTGCCAGCAGCTTACCCCGACAGGGGAATTCCTACGAGCAGTACTTC. This chain connects TRBV11-2 to TRBJ2-7, with TRBD1 matching 8 bases. Germline trimming cut 2 bases from V and 1 base from J; bases unmatched to any gene: 7. The germline V gene has CDR1 SGHAT and CDR2 FQNNGV. The CDR3 is 16 residues long.

The CDR3 nucleotides read TGTGCCAGCAGCCCCGACCCCTTAGGCAGGCGGAGCTTCTACAATGAGCAGTTCTTC. Its protein is CASSPDPLGRRSFYNEQFF. The chain combines TRBV14 with TRBJ2-1; D not certain. Per the germline V gene, CDR1 is SGHDN and CDR2 is FVKESK. This CDR3 has 19 residues. V was clipped by 4 bases and J by 3 bases, with 25 bases between them.

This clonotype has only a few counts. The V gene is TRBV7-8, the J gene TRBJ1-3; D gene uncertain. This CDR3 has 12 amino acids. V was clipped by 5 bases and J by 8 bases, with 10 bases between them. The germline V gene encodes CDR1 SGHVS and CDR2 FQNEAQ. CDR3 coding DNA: TGTGCCAGCAGCCAGAGTCGTGACACCATATATTTT. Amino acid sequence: CASSQSRDTIYF. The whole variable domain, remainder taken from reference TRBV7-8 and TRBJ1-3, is GAGVSQSPRYKVAKRGQDVALRCDPISGHVSLFWYQQALGQGPEFLTYFQNEAQLDKSGLPSDRFFAERPEGSVSTLKIQRTQQEDSAVYLCASSQSRDTIYFGEGSWLTVV.

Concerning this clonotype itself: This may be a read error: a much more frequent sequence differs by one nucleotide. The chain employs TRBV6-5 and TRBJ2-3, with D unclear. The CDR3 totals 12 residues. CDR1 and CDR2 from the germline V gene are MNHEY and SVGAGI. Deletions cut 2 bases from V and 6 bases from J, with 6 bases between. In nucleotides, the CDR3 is TGTGCCAGCAGTTACCCCGGGGATACGCAGTATTTT. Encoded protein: CASSYPGDTQYF.